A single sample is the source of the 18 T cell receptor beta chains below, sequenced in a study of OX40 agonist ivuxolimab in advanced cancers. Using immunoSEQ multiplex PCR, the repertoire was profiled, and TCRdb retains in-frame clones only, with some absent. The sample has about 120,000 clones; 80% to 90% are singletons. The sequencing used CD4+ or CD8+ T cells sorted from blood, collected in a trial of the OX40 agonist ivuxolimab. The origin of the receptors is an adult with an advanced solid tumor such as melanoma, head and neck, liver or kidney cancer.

Here the CDR3 reads CASSPPGQTYGYTF. CDR3 coding DNA: TGTGCCAGCAGTCCTCCGGGACAGACCTATGGCTACACCTTC. V and J are TRBV28 and TRBJ1-2; 7 nucleotides agree with TRBD1. The CDR3 is 14 residues long. CDR1 MDHEN and CDR2 SYDVKM come from the germline V gene. Trimming at V came to 5 bases and at J to 4 bases, leaving 7 bases not matched to a gene.

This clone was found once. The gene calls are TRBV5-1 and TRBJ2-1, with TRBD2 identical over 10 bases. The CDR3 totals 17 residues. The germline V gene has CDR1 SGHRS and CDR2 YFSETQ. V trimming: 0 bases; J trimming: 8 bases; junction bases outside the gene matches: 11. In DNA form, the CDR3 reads TGCGCCAGCAGCTTGGGGTCTAGCGGGGGCTTGATCGATGAGCAGTTCTTC. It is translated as CASSLGSSGGLIDEQFF.

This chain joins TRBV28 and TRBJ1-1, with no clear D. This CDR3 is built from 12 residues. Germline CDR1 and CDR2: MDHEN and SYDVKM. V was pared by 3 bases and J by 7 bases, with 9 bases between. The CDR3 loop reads CASSFSQSEAFF. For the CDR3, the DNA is TGTGCCAGCAGTTTTTCGCAGAGTGAAGCTTTCTTT.

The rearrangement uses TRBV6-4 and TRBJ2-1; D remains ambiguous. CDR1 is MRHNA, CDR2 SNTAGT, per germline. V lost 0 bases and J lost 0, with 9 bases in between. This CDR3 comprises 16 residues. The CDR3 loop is CASSDSSPSSYNEQFF. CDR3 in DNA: TGTGCCAGCAGTGACTCGAGTCCTAGCTCCTACAATGAGCAGTTCTTC.

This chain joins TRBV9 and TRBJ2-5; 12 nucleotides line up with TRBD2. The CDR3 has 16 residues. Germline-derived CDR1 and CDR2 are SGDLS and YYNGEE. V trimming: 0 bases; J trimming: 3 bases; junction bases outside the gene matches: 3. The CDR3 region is CASSVGPSGGEETQYF. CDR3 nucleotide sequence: TGTGCCAGCAGCGTAGGGCCTAGCGGGGGGGAAGAGACCCAGTACTTC.

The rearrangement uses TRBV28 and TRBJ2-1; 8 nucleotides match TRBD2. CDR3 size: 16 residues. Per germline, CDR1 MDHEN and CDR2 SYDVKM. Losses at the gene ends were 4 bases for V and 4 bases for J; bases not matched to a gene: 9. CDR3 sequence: CASSSAPGLVYNEQFF. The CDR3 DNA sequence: TGTGCCAGCAGTTCCGCTCCGGGACTAGTGTACAATGAGCAGTTCTTC.

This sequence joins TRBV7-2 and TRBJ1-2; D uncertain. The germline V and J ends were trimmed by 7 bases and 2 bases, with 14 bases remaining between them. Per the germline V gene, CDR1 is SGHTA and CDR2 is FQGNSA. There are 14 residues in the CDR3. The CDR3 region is CASTQPLVNYGYTF. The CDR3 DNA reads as TGTGCCAGCACCCAGCCACTTGTCAACTATGGCTACACCTTC.

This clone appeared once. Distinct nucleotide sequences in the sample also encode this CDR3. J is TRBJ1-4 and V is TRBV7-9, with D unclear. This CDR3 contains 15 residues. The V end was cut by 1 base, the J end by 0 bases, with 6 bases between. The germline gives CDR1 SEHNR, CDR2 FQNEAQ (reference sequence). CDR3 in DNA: TGTGCCAGCAGCTTAGTAGGTGCAACTAATGAAAAACTGTTTTTT. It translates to CASSLVGATNEKLFF.

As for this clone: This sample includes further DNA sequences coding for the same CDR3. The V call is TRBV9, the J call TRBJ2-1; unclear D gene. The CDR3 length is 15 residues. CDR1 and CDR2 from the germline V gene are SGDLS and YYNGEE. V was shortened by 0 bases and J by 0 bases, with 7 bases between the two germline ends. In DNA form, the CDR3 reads TGTGCCAGCAGCGTAGTGGGTAGCTCCTACAATGAGCAGTTCTTC. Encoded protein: CASSVVGSSYNEQFF.

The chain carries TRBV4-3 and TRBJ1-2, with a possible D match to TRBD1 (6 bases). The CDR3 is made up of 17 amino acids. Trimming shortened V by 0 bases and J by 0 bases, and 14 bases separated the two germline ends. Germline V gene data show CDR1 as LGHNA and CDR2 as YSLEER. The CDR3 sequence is CASSQELGGAANYGYTF. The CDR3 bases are TGCGCCAGCAGCCAAGAACTCGGGGGGGCAGCTAACTATGGCTACACCTTC.

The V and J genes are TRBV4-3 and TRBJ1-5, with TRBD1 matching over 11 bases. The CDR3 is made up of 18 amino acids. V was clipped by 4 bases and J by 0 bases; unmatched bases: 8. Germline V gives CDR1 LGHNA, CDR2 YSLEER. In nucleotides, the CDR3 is TGCGCCAGCAGCCCCGGGACAGGGGGTCAATATAGCAATCAGCCCCAGCATTTT. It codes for CASSPGTGGQYSNQPQHF.

The CDR3 region has the DNA TGTGCCAGCAGTAACGCCGGGACAGGGATCCCTAACTATGGCTACACCTTC. Its protein is CASSNAGTGIPNYGYTF. V and J are TRBV6-7 and TRBJ1-2; 9 bases are shared with TRBD1. TRBV6-7 is identified as an open reading frame with a role that is uncertain. V dropped 5 bases and J dropped 0; count of bases not matched to a gene: 10. The CDR3 runs to 17 residues.

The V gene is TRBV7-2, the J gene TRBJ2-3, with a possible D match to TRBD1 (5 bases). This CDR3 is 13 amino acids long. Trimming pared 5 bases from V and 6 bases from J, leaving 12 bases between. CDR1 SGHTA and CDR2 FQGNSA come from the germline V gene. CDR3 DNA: TGTGCCAGCAGCACCGTTAAGGGGGATACGCAGTATTTT. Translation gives CASSTVKGDTQYF.

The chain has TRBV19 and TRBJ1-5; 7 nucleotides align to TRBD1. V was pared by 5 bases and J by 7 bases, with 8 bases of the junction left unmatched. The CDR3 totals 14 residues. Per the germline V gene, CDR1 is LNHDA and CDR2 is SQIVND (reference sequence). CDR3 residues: CASSVQGSQQPQHF. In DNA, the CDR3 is TGTGCCAGTAGTGTACAGGGGAGTCAGCAGCCCCAGCATTTT.

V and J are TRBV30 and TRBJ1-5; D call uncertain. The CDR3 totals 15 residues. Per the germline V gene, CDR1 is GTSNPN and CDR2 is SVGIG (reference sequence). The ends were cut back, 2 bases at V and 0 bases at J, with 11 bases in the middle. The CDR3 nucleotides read TGTGCCTGGAGTCAGATGCGGGCTAGCAATCAGCCCCAGCATTTT. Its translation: CAWSQMRASNQPQHF.

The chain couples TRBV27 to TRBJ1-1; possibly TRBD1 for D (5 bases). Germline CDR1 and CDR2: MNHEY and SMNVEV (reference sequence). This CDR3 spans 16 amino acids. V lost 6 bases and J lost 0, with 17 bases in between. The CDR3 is CASRREGHQLNTEAFF. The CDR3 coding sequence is TGTGCCAGCAGACGGGAGGGGCACCAGCTGAACACTGAAGCTTTCTTT.

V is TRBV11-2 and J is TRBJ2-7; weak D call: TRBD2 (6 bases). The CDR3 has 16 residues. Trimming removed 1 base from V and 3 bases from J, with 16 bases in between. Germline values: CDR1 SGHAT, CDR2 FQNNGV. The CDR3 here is CASSLARGLLFYEQYF. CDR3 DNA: TGTGCCAGCAGCTTAGCGCGGGGTTTACTTTTCTACGAGCAGTACTTC.

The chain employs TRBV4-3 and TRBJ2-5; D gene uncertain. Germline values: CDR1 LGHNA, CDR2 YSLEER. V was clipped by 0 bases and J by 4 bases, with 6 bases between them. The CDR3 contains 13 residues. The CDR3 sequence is CASSQEISETQYF. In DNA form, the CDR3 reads TGCGCCAGCAGCCAAGAGATTTCAGAGACCCAGTACTTC.